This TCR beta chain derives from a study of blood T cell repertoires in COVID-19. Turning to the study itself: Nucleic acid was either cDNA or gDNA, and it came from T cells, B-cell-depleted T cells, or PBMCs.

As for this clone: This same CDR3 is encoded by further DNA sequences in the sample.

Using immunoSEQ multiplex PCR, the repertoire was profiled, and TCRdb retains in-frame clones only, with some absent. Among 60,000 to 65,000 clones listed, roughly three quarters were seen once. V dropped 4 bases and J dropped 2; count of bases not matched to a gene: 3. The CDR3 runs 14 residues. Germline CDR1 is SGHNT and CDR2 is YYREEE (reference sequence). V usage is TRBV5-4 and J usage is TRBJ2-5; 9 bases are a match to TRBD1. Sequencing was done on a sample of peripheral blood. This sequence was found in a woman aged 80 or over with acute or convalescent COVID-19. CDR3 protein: CASSTGGSQETQYF. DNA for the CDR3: TGTGCCAGCAGCACAGGGGGCTCTCAAGAGACCCAGTACTTC.